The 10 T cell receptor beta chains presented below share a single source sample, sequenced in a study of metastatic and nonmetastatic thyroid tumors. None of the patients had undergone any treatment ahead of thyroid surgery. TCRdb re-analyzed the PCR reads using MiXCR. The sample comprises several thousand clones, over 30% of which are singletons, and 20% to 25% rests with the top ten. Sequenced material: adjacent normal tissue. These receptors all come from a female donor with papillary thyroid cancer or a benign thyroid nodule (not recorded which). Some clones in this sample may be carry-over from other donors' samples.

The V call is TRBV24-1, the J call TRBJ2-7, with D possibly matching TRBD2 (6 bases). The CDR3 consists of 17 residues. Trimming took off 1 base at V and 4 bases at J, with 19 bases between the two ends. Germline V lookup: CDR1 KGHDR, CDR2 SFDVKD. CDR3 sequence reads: CATSDFGGRRSWYEQYF. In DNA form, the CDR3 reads TGTGCCACCAGTGATTTCGGAGGGAGAAGGTCGTGGTACGAGCAGTACTTC.

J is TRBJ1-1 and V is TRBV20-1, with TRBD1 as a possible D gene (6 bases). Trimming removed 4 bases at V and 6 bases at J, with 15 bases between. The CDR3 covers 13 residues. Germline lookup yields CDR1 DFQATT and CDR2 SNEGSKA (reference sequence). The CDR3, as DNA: TGCAGTGCTAAAGGGGGAGCGGGTGCTGAAGCTTTCTTT. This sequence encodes CSAKGGAGAEAFF.

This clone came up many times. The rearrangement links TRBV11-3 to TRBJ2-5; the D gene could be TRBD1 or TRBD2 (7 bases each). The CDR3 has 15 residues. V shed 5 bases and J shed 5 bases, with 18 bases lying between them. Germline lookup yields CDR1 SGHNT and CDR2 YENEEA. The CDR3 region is CASSPGGGAWETQYF. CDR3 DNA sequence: TGTGCCAGCAGCCCAGGGGGAGGGGCATGGGAGACCCAGTACTTC.

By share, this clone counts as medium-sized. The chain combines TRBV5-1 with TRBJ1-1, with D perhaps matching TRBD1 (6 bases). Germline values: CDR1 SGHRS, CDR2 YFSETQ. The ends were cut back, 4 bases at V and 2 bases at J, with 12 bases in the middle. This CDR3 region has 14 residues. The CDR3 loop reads CASSPNRVNTEAFF. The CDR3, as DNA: TGCGCCAGCAGCCCCAACAGGGTTAACACTGAAGCTTTCTTT.

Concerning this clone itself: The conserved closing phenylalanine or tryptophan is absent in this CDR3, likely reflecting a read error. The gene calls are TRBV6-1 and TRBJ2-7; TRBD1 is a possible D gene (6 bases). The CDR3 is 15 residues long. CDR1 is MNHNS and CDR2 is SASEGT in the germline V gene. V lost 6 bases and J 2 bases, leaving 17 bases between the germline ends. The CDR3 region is CASRMGAVDTYEQYL. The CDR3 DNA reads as TGTGCCAGCAGAATGGGGGCGGTAGATACCTACGAGCAGTACTTA.

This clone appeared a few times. The CDR3 loop reads CATTGLRTQTQYF. In nucleotides, the CDR3 is TGTGCCACCACCGGTCTCAGAACCCAGACCCAGTACTTC. The gene calls are TRBV15 and TRBJ2-5; D remains unclear. CDR3 size: 13 residues. V was shortened by 7 bases and J by 6 bases, with 15 bases between the two germline ends. Germline V lookup: CDR1 LNHNV, CDR2 YYDKDF (reference sequence).

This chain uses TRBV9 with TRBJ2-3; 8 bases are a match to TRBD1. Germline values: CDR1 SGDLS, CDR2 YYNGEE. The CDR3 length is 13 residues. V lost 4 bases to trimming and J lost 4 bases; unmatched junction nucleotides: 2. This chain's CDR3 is CASSWTGSDTQYF. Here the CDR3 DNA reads TGTGCCAGCAGCTGGACAGGGTCAGATACGCAGTATTTT.

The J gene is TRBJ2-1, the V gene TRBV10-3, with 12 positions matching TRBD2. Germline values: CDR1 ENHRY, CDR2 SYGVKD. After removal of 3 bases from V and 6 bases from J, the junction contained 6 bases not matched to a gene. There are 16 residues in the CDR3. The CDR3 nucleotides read TGTGCCATCAGTGACCCACTAGCGGGAGGTGCCAATGAGCAGTTCTTC. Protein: CAISDPLAGGANEQFF.

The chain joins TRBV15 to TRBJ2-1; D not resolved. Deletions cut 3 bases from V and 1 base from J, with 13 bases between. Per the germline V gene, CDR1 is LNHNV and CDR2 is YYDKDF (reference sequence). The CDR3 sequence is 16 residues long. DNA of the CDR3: TGTGCCACCAGCAGTAGGGTGCGAGCGTCCTACAATGAGCAGTTCTTC. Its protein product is CATSSRVRASYNEQFF.

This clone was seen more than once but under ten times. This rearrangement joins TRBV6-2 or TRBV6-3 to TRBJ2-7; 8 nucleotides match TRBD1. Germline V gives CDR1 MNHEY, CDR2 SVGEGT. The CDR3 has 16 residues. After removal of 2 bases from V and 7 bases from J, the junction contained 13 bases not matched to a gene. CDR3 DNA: TGTGCCAGCAGTTACCCGGACAGGGCTCTTCTGGGGGAGCAGTACTTC. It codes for CASSYPDRALLGEQYF.